The clone carrying this TCR beta chain was seen only once. The data stem from a study of blood T cell repertoires in COVID-19. Study-level background: Specimens from acute and convalescent COVID-19 originated in the United States, Italy and Spain. T cells, B-cell-depleted T cells, or PBMCs supplied cDNA or gDNA.

CDR1 and CDR2 from the germline V gene are SGHTA and FQGTGA. Trimming removed 3 bases from V and 5 bases from J; junction bases left unmatched: 13. The CDR3 is 17 residues long. Original data processing: By means of reference gene primer amplification, nucleated cell counts were estimated. Using immunoSEQ multiplex PCR, the repertoire was profiled, and TCRdb retains in-frame clones only, with some absent. V and J calls and clone size come straight from that table; D and trimming were deduced from the DNA. The data hold some 76,000 clones, with around four fifths observed a single time. The sequence came from a human donor in a cohort sampled during active COVID-19. J is TRBJ2-3 and V is TRBV7-3, with 8 bases lining up with TRBD1. The specimen sequenced was peripheral blood. The CDR3 bases are TGTGCCAGCAGCTTCGACCTCCCAGGGGGCGGTTTAGATACGCAGTATTTT. Translating gives CASSFDLPGGGLDTQYF.